These 4 T cell receptor beta chains were all obtained from the same sample, sequenced in a study of human T cells and chemical hapten exposure. The time point denotes: patch test 1, 2 weeks after DPC sensitization. Treatment reported: therapeutic diphenylcyclopropenone sensitization with weekly scalp DPC. Unfractionated whole blood served as the source for total RNA extraction. TCRdb independently ran MiXCR on the RACE reads; one entry per CDR3 protein. Among around 57,000 distinct CDR3 sequences, approximately 10% were seen once, and the ten largest hold 1.8%. Sequencing used whole blood, obtained in connection with sensitization to the hapten diphenylcyclopropenone (DPC). Receptors were obtained from a woman between 40 and 55 years old with alopecia areata. Some clones in this sample may be carry-over from other donors' samples.

This clonotype was counted ten times or more. J is TRBJ2-1 and V is TRBV12-3 or TRBV12-4; 8 bases map to TRBD2. The CDR3 is made up of 15 amino acids. With 3 bases clipped from V and 0 bases from J, the junction kept 1 base outside the gene matches. The DNA of the CDR3 is TGTGCCAGCAGTTTTAGCGGGGTCTCCTACAATGAGCAGTTCTTC. Translated, it gives CASSFSGVSYNEQFF.

The chain recombines TRBV20-1 with TRBJ1-5, with no clear D. Per the germline V gene, CDR1 is DFQATT and CDR2 is SNEGSKA (reference sequence). The CDR3 has 15 amino acids. V lost 0 bases, J lost 1 base, and 10 bases lay in between. The CDR3 spells CSARDMRTSNQPQHF. The CDR3 bases are TGCAGTGCTAGAGATATGAGGACGAGCAATCAGCCCCAGCATTTT.

This clonotype was recorded at least ten times. The CDR3 here is CASSAGGANNSPLHF. In DNA, the CDR3 is TGTGCCAGCAGCGCGGGGGGAGCTAATAATTCACCCCTCCACTTT. This rearrangement joins TRBV7-9 to TRBJ1-6; perhaps TRBD1 as D (5 bases). This CDR3 is built from 15 residues. Per germline, CDR1 SEHNR and CDR2 FQNEAQ (reference sequence). V was shortened by 5 bases and J by 5 bases, with 13 bases between the two germline ends.

The sample holds many counts of this clonotype. The V and J genes are TRBV6-2 or TRBV6-3 and TRBJ1-1; tentatively, D is TRBD1 (6 bases). CDR3 length: 19 residues. Germline V gene data show CDR1 as MNHEY and CDR2 as SVGEGT. Trimming cost V 5 bases and J 6 bases, with 31 bases left between them. The CDR3 nucleotides are TGTGCCAGCAGTACCGGTTTGGGGACACCGGGCCGACCCAACGCTGAAGCTTTCTTT. Its translation: CASSTGLGTPGRPNAEAFF.